The TCR beta chain described here comes from a study of post-analysis software for immune sequencing data. The study's findings and limits: Four to six TRBV segments (TRBV5-6, TRBV5-1 and TRBV20-1 among them) occurred more frequently in patients than in controls.

Unique molecular identifiers were built into the TCR beta cDNA libraries. TCRdb re-analysed the PCR reads in MiXCR, keeping a single row per CDR3 protein. The sample carries fewer than 850,000 distinct CDR3 sequences, just under 30% recorded once. This clonotype occurred a few times. The target antigen is unknown. The CDR3 consists of 16 residues. V was clipped by 0 bases and J by 4 bases; unmatched bases: 8. Germline lookup yields CDR1 DFQATT and CDR2 SNEGSKA (reference sequence). The chain links TRBV20-1 to TRBJ2-1; 8 positions match TRBD1. The clonotype originates from a girl between 10 and 17 years old with multiple sclerosis. Material: blood. The CDR3 spells CSARDLGQANYNEQFF. CDR3 sequence (DNA): TGCAGTGCTAGAGACTTGGGACAGGCCAATTACAATGAGCAGTTCTTC.